This T cell receptor (beta chain) was found in a study of post-analysis software for immune sequencing data. Study-wide results and caveats: With TRBV5-6, TRBV5-1 and TRBV20-1 included, about five TRBV segments were more frequent in patients than in controls.

Of note for this clonotype: What it binds is unknown.

Unique molecular identifiers tagged the TCR beta cDNA libraries. TCRdb re-called the PCR reads through MiXCR, storing one row per CDR3 protein. Of 750,000 to 950,000 distinct CDR3 sequences in the sample, about 45% are singletons; the top ten hold 4.9%. Trimming cost V 5 bases and J 4 bases, with 9 bases left between them. The germline CDR1 and CDR2 sequences are SGHAT and FQNNGV. The CDR3 length is 12 residues. The sequence was obtained from a girl between 10 and 17 years old with multiple sclerosis. J is TRBJ2-7 and V is TRBV11-2; D call uncertain. The source material was blood. The CDR3 nucleotides are TGTGCCAGCAGCCAGACTTCTTACGAGCAGTACTTC. This gives the protein CASSQTSYEQYF.